This paragraph reports one T cell receptor (beta chain). The antigen remains undetermined. Germline CDR1 and CDR2: LNHDA and SQIVND (reference sequence). This CDR3 has 18 residues. The junction had 14 bases not matched to a gene; V was cut back by 5 bases and J by 2 bases. The data belong to a study of pediatric ulcerative colitis. Study-level results: Acute severe colitis showed lower rectal diversity from clonal expansions. Ulcerative colitis patients shared more blood-rectal clones than controls.

Method: immunoSEQ multiplex PCR; TCRdb's copy keeps in-frame clones and lacks some. The sample has about 60,000 clones, over 80% seen once. Sequencing used blood. The source of this sequence is a boy younger than 18 who was a control in a study of pediatric ulcerative colitis. The chain couples TRBV19 to TRBJ2-3; TRBD1 matches at 9 bases. As DNA, the CDR3 is TGTGCCAGTAGTGTGGACCGTATGGGACAGGGATTCACAGATACGCAGTATTTT. Encoded protein: CASSVDRMGQGFTDTQYF.